The rows below give T cell receptor beta chains drawn from one sample of a study of T cells after yellow fever vaccination. From the 5' RACE reads, TCRdb called clonotypes with MiXCR, one entry per CDR3 protein. The sample includes some 350,000 distinct CDR3 sequences, 4.1% of them seen just once. The material sequenced was PBMCs, taken 5 days after the yellow fever booster vaccination. These receptors were taken from a man younger than 35 who received the YFV17D yellow fever vaccine. The CDR3 runs from the conserved cysteine through the conserved F or W. A D gene is named only where the DNA matches it firmly. Part of the rows lack a size; the others show once, few, many or a class for expanded clones.

cdr3_nt cdr3_aa cdr3_length clone_size j_call d_call v_call
TGTGCCATCAGTGACCCAGCGGTGAACACTGAAGCTTTCTTT CAISDPAVNTEAFF 14 NA TRBJ1-1 NA TRBV10-3
TGTGCCAGCAGTGACAGGGAGGAGGCTGGCTACACCTTC CASSDREEAGYTF 13 NA TRBJ1-2 TRBD1 TRBV6-6
TGTGCCAGCACCCCGCTAGCGGGGGACCGCCGTCAAGAGACCCAGTACTTC CASTPLAGDRRQETQYF 17 many TRBJ2-5 TRBD2 TRBV3-1
TGTGCCAGCAGTACCTCGGACAGAAACACTGAAGCTTTCTTT CASSTSDRNTEAFF 14 many TRBJ1-1 NA TRBV6-2/TRBV6-3
TGTGCCAGCAGCTTTATACCGGGACATAACACCGGGGAGCTGTTTTTT CASSFIPGHNTGELFF 16 NA TRBJ2-2 NA TRBV7-9
TGTGCCAGCAGCTTAAACGTAGTCGGGGAGCTGTTTTTT CASSLNVVGELFF 13 few TRBJ2-2 NA TRBV11-2
TGTGCCGGAGGGGCGGGAGGAACCGGGGAGCTGTTTTTT CAGGAGGTGELFF 13 NA TRBJ2-2 TRBD2 TRBV6-5
TGTGCCAGCAGCGGCATGGTTCGAGATTACAATGAGCAGTTCTTC CASSGMVRDYNEQFF 15 few TRBJ2-1 NA TRBV3-1
TGCAGTGCTAGACTCCGGGTGGCGGACACTGAAGCTTTCTTT CSARLRVADTEAFF 14 NA TRBJ1-1 NA TRBV20-1
TGTGCCAGCAGTTCAGGAGTAGATGGCTACACCTTC CASSSGVDGYTF 12 few TRBJ1-2 NA TRBV12-3/TRBV12-4
TGTGCCAGCTCACGGGATCAGGGGAACACTGAAGCTTTCTTT CASSRDQGNTEAFF 14 few TRBJ1-1 NA TRBV18
TGCAGTGCTAGGGGTGCTGGTGAAGCTTTCTTT CSARGAGEAFF 11 few TRBJ1-1 NA TRBV20-1
TGTGCCAGCAGTGACTCGGAGGGGGCCGGTGGCTACACCTTC CASSDSEGAGGYTF 14 many TRBJ1-2 TRBD1 TRBV6-4
TGCGCCAGCAGCTCCCGTGGAGGTGCTAGCGGGACCTACAATGAGCAGTTCTTC CASSSRGGASGTYNEQFF 18 many TRBJ2-1 TRBD2 TRBV5-1
TGCAGTGCTAGAGATTGGTTAGCGGGGGGGCTGGAGACCCAGTACTTC CSARDWLAGGLETQYF 16 few TRBJ2-5 TRBD2 TRBV20-1
TGTGCCAGCAGCCCGACAGCTAACAATGAGCAGTTCTTC CASSPTANNEQFF 13 NA TRBJ2-1 NA TRBV12-3/TRBV12-4
TGTGCCAGCAGTTGCGACAGGGTGACCTATGGCTACACCTTC CASSCDRVTYGYTF 14 NA TRBJ1-2 TRBD1 TRBV6-2/TRBV6-3
TGTGCCAGCACCTCGATGGGGAATACGCAGTATTTT CASTSMGNTQYF 12 few TRBJ2-3 NA TRBV7-9
TGCGCCAGCAGCCAAGGACTTTCTGGAAACACCATATATTTT CASSQGLSGNTIYF 14 many TRBJ1-3 NA TRBV4-1
TGTGCCAGCACTTACGGGACATATCAGCCCCAGCATTTT CASTYGTYQPQHF 13 NA TRBJ1-5 NA TRBV28
TGTGCCAGCAGCCAAGTTGATGGGACCCAGTACTTC CASSQVDGTQYF 12 many TRBJ2-5 NA TRBV4-2
TGTGCCACCAGTGATTCCCTCTATGATGAGCAGTTCTTC CATSDSLYDEQFF 13 few TRBJ2-1 NA TRBV24-1
TGTGCCAGCAGCTTAAGTGGATCGAGGGGAGATACGCAGTATTTT CASSLSGSRGDTQYF 15 few TRBJ2-3 NA TRBV7-3
TGCGCCAGCAGAGTTGGCCGCGGGACGGGGAACACTGAAGCTTTCTTT CASRVGRGTGNTEAFF 16 few TRBJ1-1 NA TRBV4-1
TGTGCCAGCAGTAGGGGGGACAGGGCGGTTCTGAGTCACGAGCAGTACTTC CASSRGDRAVLSHEQYF 17 few TRBJ2-7 TRBD1 TRBV27
TGCGCCAGCAGCCCCTCCGGGACTTTTAATTCACCCCTCCACTTT CASSPSGTFNSPLHF 15 few TRBJ1-6 NA TRBV5-1
TGTGCCAGCAGCTTAGTAGGCGGACTCAATGAGCAGTTCTTC CASSLVGGLNEQFF 14 NA TRBJ2-1 NA TRBV7-2
TGTGCCAGCAGATCGGGAAATCAGCCCCAGCATTTT CASRSGNQPQHF 12 few TRBJ1-5 NA TRBV25-1
TGCGCCAGCAGCTTGGTGCAGGGCCCAGATACGCAGTATTTT CASSLVQGPDTQYF 14 few TRBJ2-3 NA TRBV5-1
TGCGCCAGCAGCTTGGGGGGGGAATGGACAGATACGCAGTATTTT CASSLGGEWTDTQYF 15 few TRBJ2-3 NA TRBV5-1
TGTGCCAGCAGTTCCTCAGGGACTGGGGCCAACGTCCTGACTTTC CASSSSGTGANVLTF 15 many TRBJ2-6 NA TRBV6-2/TRBV6-3
TGTGCCACCAGCACTCCGGGGACAGACACTGAAGCTTTCTTT CATSTPGTDTEAFF 14 many TRBJ1-1 TRBD1 TRBV15
TGTGCCAGCAGCCCCGTCGATGGAGGGGGGGATGAAAAACTGTTTTTT CASSPVDGGGDEKLFF 16 NA TRBJ1-4 NA TRBV7-9
TGTGCCTGGAGTGAAATCGATGAGCAGTTCTTC CAWSEIDEQFF 11 NA TRBJ2-1 NA TRBV30
TGTGCCAGCAGCTTGCCCGGCGGGGGGGCCGGGGAGCTGTTTTTT CASSLPGGGAGELFF 15 many TRBJ2-2 TRBD2 TRBV5-6
TGTGCCAGCAGCTCAGACGGTAGAGTCGGCACAGATACGCAGTATTTT CASSSDGRVGTDTQYF 16 many TRBJ2-3 NA TRBV11-2
TGTGCCAGCAGCAACGCCTTCTCTGGGGCCAACGTCCTGACTTTC CASSNAFSGANVLTF 15 many TRBJ2-6 NA TRBV7-2
TGTGCCAGCAGCACCGAGCAGGCCTCTTCAGACAATGAGCAGTTCTTC CASSTEQASSDNEQFF 16 few TRBJ2-1 NA TRBV7-3
TGTGCCATCAAAAATCCTGCTTCCCCTTCCTACGAGCAGTACTTC CAIKNPASPSYEQYF 15 NA TRBJ2-7 NA TRBV10-3